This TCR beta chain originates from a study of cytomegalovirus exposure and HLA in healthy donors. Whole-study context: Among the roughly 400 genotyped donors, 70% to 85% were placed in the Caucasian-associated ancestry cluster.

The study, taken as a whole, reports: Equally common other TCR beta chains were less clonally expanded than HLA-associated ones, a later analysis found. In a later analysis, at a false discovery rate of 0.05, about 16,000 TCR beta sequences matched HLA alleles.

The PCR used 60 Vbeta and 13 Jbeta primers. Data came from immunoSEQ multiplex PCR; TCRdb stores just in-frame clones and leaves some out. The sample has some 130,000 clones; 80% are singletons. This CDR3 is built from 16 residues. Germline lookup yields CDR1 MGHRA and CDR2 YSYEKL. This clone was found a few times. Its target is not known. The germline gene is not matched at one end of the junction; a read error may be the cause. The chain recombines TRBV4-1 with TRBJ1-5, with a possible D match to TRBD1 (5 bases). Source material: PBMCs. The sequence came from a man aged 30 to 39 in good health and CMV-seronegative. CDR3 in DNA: TGCGCCAGCAGCCAAGACCGTCTGGCAGGGCCACAGCCCCAGAATTTT. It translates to CASSQDRLAGPQPQNF.